One sample yielded the 18 T cell receptor beta chains listed below, sequenced in a study of T cell responses to AZD1222 COVID-19 vaccine. Generated by immunoSEQ multiplex PCR, the TCRdb table keeps only in-frame clones and is missing some. This table holds about 180,000 clones, about 90% found once. Here the sequenced sample was peripheral blood, taken 28 days after the second AZD1222 dose. These receptors were taken from an adult who received the AZD1222 COVID-19 vaccine.

This clone has more than one count but fewer than ten. The chain recombines TRBV9 with TRBJ1-1; D ambiguous. V was cut by 4 bases and J by 4 bases, with 17 bases left in between. CDR1 is SGDLS and CDR2 is YYNGEE in the germline V gene. CDR3 size: 15 residues. The CDR3 here is CASSPSLTPATEAFF. CDR3 DNA sequence: TGTGCCAGCAGCCCCTCACTGACCCCAGCCACTGAAGCTTTCTTT.

This chain uses TRBV5-1 with TRBJ2-7; 7 bases line up with TRBD1. In germline, CDR1 is SGHRS, CDR2 YFSETQ. CDR3 size: 15 residues. The V gene end was trimmed by 3 bases and the J gene end by 6 bases; junction bases not matched to a gene: 12. CDR3 DNA sequence: TGCGCCAGCAGCTCGGATGGACAGGATTGGGGCGAGCAGTACTTC. Protein sequence: CASSSDGQDWGEQYF.

The rearrangement links TRBV3-1 (or the pseudogene TRBV3-2) to TRBJ1-1, with a possible D match to TRBD1 (5 bases). The CDR3 consists of 15 residues. V was trimmed by 7 bases and J by 5 bases, leaving 20 bases between them. Germline loops: CDR1 LGHDT, CDR2 YNNKEL (reference sequence). CDR3 nucleotides: TGTGCCAGCACCGGGGACTCCCGAGGGAAGACTGAAGCTTTCTTT. Protein: CASTGDSRGKTEAFF.

This clone was detected once. The genes are TRBV5-4 and TRBJ2-6; TRBD2 might be the D (7 bases). This CDR3 contains 17 residues. Trimming shortened V by 7 bases and J by 4 bases, and 21 bases separated the two germline ends. Germline assignment: CDR1 SGHNT and CDR2 YYREEE (reference sequence). The CDR3 sequence is CASAQKAGAFGANVLTF. The CDR3 nucleotides read TGTGCCAGCGCCCAGAAGGCGGGGGCGTTCGGGGCCAACGTCCTGACTTTC.

The rearrangement joins TRBV12-5 to TRBJ2-5, with 8 bases lining up with TRBD2. The trim removed 4 bases at V and 5 bases at J, leaving 6 bases unmatched. The germline V gene has CDR1 LGHNT and CDR2 FRNRAP. The length of the CDR3 is 14 residues. CDR3 bases: TGTGCTAGTGGTTCTGGACTAGCCATCGAGACCCAGTACTTC. It is translated as CASGSGLAIETQYF. Drawing the rest from reference TRBV12-5 and TRBJ2-5, the complete variable domain is DARVTQTPRHKVTEMGQEVTMRCQPILGHNTVFWYRQTMMQGLELLAYFRNRAPLDDSGMPKDRFSAEMPDATLATLKIQPSEPRDSAVYFCASGSGLAIETQYFGPGTRLLVL.

This clone was observed once. The chain couples TRBV19 to TRBJ1-2; 8 nucleotides agree with TRBD1. The CDR3 is made up of 15 amino acids. Germline-derived CDR1 and CDR2 are LNHDA and SQIVND (reference sequence). The V segment lost 1 base and the J segment 13 bases; nucleotides outside the gene matches: 14. The CDR3 reads CASSIGGTGALLPTF. The CDR3 nucleotides are TGTGCCAGTAGTATAGGAGGGACAGGCGCTCTCTTACCCACCTTC.

The rearrangement joins TRBV7-8 to TRBJ1-2; no definite D call. Germline V gene sequence: CDR1 SGHVS, CDR2 FQNEAQ. The CDR3 extends over 14 amino acids. Trimming left V 7 bases short and J 4 bases short, with 16 bases between. The chain's CDR3 is CASTPRWGIYGYTF. CDR3 in DNA: TGTGCCAGCACCCCGAGGTGGGGAATCTATGGCTACACCTTC.

Worth noting for this clone: The sample has other DNA sequences that encode this CDR3 too. V is TRBV3-1 (or the pseudogene TRBV3-2) and J is TRBJ1-5; 7 bases line up with TRBD1. CDR3 length: 13 residues. Looked up from germline, CDR1 is LGHDT and CDR2 is YNNKEL (reference sequence). Unmatched junction bases numbered 3, after V lost 5 bases and J lost 5 bases. CDR3 bases: TGTGCCAGCAGCGGACAGGTCGATCAGCCCCAGCATTTT. This codes for CASSGQVDQPQHF.

As DNA, the CDR3 is TGTGCCAGCAGCTTAGTAGGGGACACCGGGGAGCTGTTTTTT. Translating gives CASSLVGDTGELFF. This chain joins TRBV7-2 and TRBJ2-2; D possibly corresponds to TRBD1 (5 bases). CDR1 and CDR2 from the germline V gene are SGHTA and FQGNSA. The CDR3 covers 14 residues. With 1 base removed from V and 3 bases from J, the gap between germline ends came to 6 bases.

The rearrangement links TRBV6-2 or TRBV6-3 to TRBJ1-2; no clear D. V was trimmed by 2 bases and J by 7 bases, leaving 11 bases between them. The CDR3 runs to 13 residues. CDR1 is MNHEY and CDR2 is SVGEGT in the germline V gene. CDR3: CASSYEGLSGYTF. The CDR3 DNA sequence: TGTGCCAGCAGTTACGAAGGGCTCTCTGGCTACACCTTC.

CDR3: CASTTGGQNYGYTF. CDR3 bases: TGTGCCAGCACCACTGGGGGGCAAAACTATGGCTACACCTTC. J is TRBJ1-2 and V is TRBV6-5; tentatively, D is TRBD1 (6 bases). CDR1 and CDR2 (germline): MNHEY, SVGAGI. Trimming left V 7 bases short and J 2 bases short, with 14 bases between. This CDR3 is 14 amino acids long.

The sample holds one count of this clone. The gene calls are TRBV11-2 and TRBJ1-5; D is perhaps TRBD1 (5 bases). Germline assignment: CDR1 SGHAT and CDR2 FQNNGV. Trimming pared 7 bases from V and 3 bases from J, leaving 16 bases between. The CDR3 extends over 15 amino acids. The CDR3 DNA reads TGTGCCAGCACCCTGAGTGGGGCCCCCAATCAGCCCCAGCATTTT. It yields the protein CASTLSGAPNQPQHF.

The rearrangement links TRBV7-2 to TRBJ2-5; 7 nucleotides match TRBD2. Losses at the gene ends were 4 bases for V and 2 bases for J; bases not matched to a gene: 7. The CDR3 length is 15 residues. Germline lookup yields CDR1 SGHTA and CDR2 FQGNSA. CDR3 coding DNA: TGTGCCAGCAGCTCCCAAATAGCGGGTCAAGAGACCCAGTACTTC. Its protein product is CASSSQIAGQETQYF.

The chain couples TRBV6-6 to TRBJ2-5, with a tentative D call TRBD1 (5 bases). The CDR3 loop spans 12 amino acids. V gave up 5 bases and J gave up 2 bases, with 6 bases separating them. Germline assignment: CDR1 MNHNY and CDR2 SVGAGI (reference sequence). CDR3 in amino acids: CASSDSQETQYF. The CDR3, as DNA: TGTGCCAGCAGTGACAGTCAAGAGACCCAGTACTTC.

The chain combines TRBV7-2 with TRBJ1-2; D is unresolved. Germline V gene lookup returns CDR1 SGHTA and CDR2 FQGNSA. This CDR3 has 13 residues. Trimming pared 1 base from V and 2 bases from J, leaving 5 bases between. The CDR3 is CASSLVQNYGYTF. For the CDR3, the DNA is TGTGCCAGCAGCTTAGTACAGAACTATGGCTACACCTTC.

The V gene is TRBV6-1, the J gene TRBJ2-1; the match to TRBD2 covers 13 bases. The CDR3 is made up of 17 amino acids. Germline V gene sequence: CDR1 MNHNS, CDR2 SASEGT. Trimming at V came to 2 bases and at J to 3 bases, leaving 4 bases not matched to a gene. CDR3 residues: CASSELGLAGLYNEQFF. The DNA for the CDR3 is TGTGCCAGCAGTGAATTGGGACTAGCGGGACTCTACAATGAGCAGTTCTTC.

V gene TRBV19 combines with J gene TRBJ2-7; 8 bases agree with TRBD1. V lost 9 bases to trimming and J lost 6 bases; unmatched junction nucleotides: 7. The germline V gene has CDR1 LNHDA and CDR2 SQIVND (reference sequence). This CDR3 has 12 amino acids. CDR3: CASGQGPGEQYF. DNA of the CDR3: TGTGCCAGCGGACAGGGCCCGGGCGAGCAGTACTTC.

V usage is TRBV7-2 and J usage is TRBJ2-1; 8 bases line up with TRBD2. The length of the CDR3 is 14 residues. Trimming removed 6 bases from V and 0 bases from J; junction bases left unmatched: 1. The germline CDR1 and CDR2 sequences are SGHTA and FQGNSA. The CDR3 protein is CASRREVSYNEQFF. The CDR3 nucleotides are TGTGCCAGCAGGCGGGAGGTCTCCTACAATGAGCAGTTCTTC.